The rows below give T cell receptor beta chains drawn from one sample of a study of beta chain features in type 1 diabetes. TCRdb's copy holds only in-frame clones and misses some; the assay was immunoSEQ multiplex PCR. The sample lists about 350,000 clones; around a fifth were seen once. The material sequenced was naive CD4+ T cells from blood. The receptors originated from a woman aged 18-29 years in good health. Both conserved end residues are part of each CDR3. Fields, in order: clone size, V gene, D gene, J gene, CDR3 protein, CDR3 DNA. The D gene is left open where the match is weak. Expanded clones are given a class, and other clones once, few, many or no size at all.

clone_size: .
v_call: TRBV11-1
d_call: TRBD2
j_call: TRBJ2-1
cdr3_aa: CASSKTSGDNEQFF
cdr3_nt: TGTGCCAGCAGCAAGACTAGCGGGGACAATGAGCAGTTCTTC

clone_size: few
v_call: TRBV6-5
d_call: TRBD1
j_call: TRBJ1-1
cdr3_aa: CASSYRGPDRVTEAFF
cdr3_nt: TGTGCCAGCAGTTACCGCGGGCCCGACAGGGTTACTGAAGCTTTCTTT

clone_size: few
v_call: TRBV6-5
d_call: .
j_call: TRBJ1-1
cdr3_aa: CAVAGSPNTEAFF
cdr3_nt: TGTGCCGTAGCCGGGAGCCCGAACACTGAAGCTTTCTTT

clone_size: few
v_call: TRBV18
d_call: TRBD1
j_call: TRBJ2-7
cdr3_aa: CASSGSGTGGFEQYF
cdr3_nt: TGTGCCAGCTCAGGGTCCGGGACAGGGGGCTTCGAGCAGTACTTC

clone_size: .
v_call: TRBV4-1
d_call: TRBD1
j_call: TRBJ2-7
cdr3_aa: CASSQADRGYEQYF
cdr3_nt: TGCGCCAGCAGCCAAGCAGACAGGGGGTACGAGCAGTACTTC

clone_size: few
v_call: TRBV30
d_call: .
j_call: TRBJ2-7
cdr3_aa: CAWTKEPYEQYF
cdr3_nt: TGTGCCTGGACCAAAGAGCCCTACGAGCAGTACTTC

clone_size: .
v_call: TRBV6-1
d_call: TRBD1
j_call: TRBJ2-1
cdr3_aa: CASISGTGGRPEQFF
cdr3_nt: TGTGCCAGCATCAGCGGGACAGGGGGCCGACCTGAGCAGTTCTTC

clone_size: .
v_call: TRBV6-1
d_call: .
j_call: TRBJ1-2
cdr3_aa: CASSESGSYGYTF
cdr3_nt: TGTGCCAGCAGTGAATCGGGGAGCTATGGCTACACCTTC

clone_size: .
v_call: TRBV7-8
d_call: .
j_call: TRBJ2-1
cdr3_aa: CASSSMEGRNEQFF
cdr3_nt: TGTGCCAGCAGTTCCATGGAGGGTAGGAATGAGCAGTTCTTC

clone_size: few
v_call: TRBV29-1
d_call: .
j_call: TRBJ2-3
cdr3_aa: CSAGGGDTQYF
cdr3_nt: TGCAGCGCCGGCGGAGGAGATACGCAGTATTTT

clone_size: few
v_call: TRBV30
d_call: TRBD2
j_call: TRBJ2-7
cdr3_aa: CAWSNPSGVGYEQYF
cdr3_nt: TGTGCCTGGAGTAACCCTAGCGGGGTTGGCTACGAGCAGTACTTC

clone_size: few
v_call: TRBV5-1
d_call: .
j_call: TRBJ2-2
cdr3_aa: CASSTRTGTSNTGELFF
cdr3_nt: TGCGCCAGCAGCACAAGAACCGGGACATCGAACACCGGGGAGCTGTTTTTT

clone_size: few
v_call: TRBV20-1
d_call: .
j_call: TRBJ2-7
cdr3_aa: CSAVQGYEQYF
cdr3_nt: TGCAGTGCGGTACAGGGTTACGAGCAGTACTTC

clone_size: few
v_call: TRBV5-6
d_call: .
j_call: TRBJ1-1
cdr3_aa: CASSLGSEGEAFF
cdr3_nt: TGTGCCAGCAGCTTGGGTTCTGAGGGTGAAGCTTTCTTT

clone_size: .
v_call: TRBV9
d_call: .
j_call: TRBJ2-7
cdr3_aa: CASSVEVGDYEQYF
cdr3_nt: TGTGCCAGCAGCGTAGAGGTAGGGGACTACGAGCAGTACTTC

clone_size: .
v_call: TRBV6-5
d_call: TRBD1
j_call: TRBJ1-1
cdr3_aa: CASGDRASTEAFF
cdr3_nt: TGTGCCAGCGGGGACAGGGCCAGCACTGAAGCTTTCTTT

clone_size: .
v_call: TRBV5-1
d_call: .
j_call: TRBJ2-5
cdr3_aa: CASSLVGETQYF
cdr3_nt: TGCGCCAGCAGCTTGGTGGGCGAGACCCAGTACTTC

clone_size: .
v_call: TRBV6-5
d_call: TRBD2
j_call: TRBJ2-7
cdr3_aa: CASSSPGGSYEQYF
cdr3_nt: TGTGCCAGCAGCTCCCCGGGAGGTTCCTACGAGCAGTACTTC

clone_size: .
v_call: TRBV27
d_call: .
j_call: TRBJ1-6
cdr3_aa: CASSHGQNSPLHF
cdr3_nt: TGTGCCAGCAGTCACGGACAGAATTCACCCCTCCACTTT

clone_size: few
v_call: TRBV7-9
d_call: .
j_call: TRBJ1-1
cdr3_aa: CASSLGGIMGEAFF
cdr3_nt: TGTGCCAGCAGCTTAGGAGGGATTATGGGTGAAGCTTTCTTT

clone_size: .
v_call: TRBV27
d_call: TRBD1
j_call: TRBJ2-7
cdr3_aa: CASKRGPYEQYF
cdr3_nt: TGTGCCAGCAAAAGGGGGCCGTACGAGCAGTACTTC

clone_size: few
v_call: TRBV4-1
d_call: .
j_call: TRBJ2-2
cdr3_aa: CASSQPGARRGGELFF
cdr3_nt: TGCGCCAGCAGCCAACCCGGAGCTAGGAGGGGCGGGGAGCTGTTTTTT

clone_size: few
v_call: TRBV6-1
d_call: TRBD2
j_call: TRBJ2-3
cdr3_aa: CASRLAGTDTQYF
cdr3_nt: TGTGCCAGCAGGCTAGCGGGCACAGATACGCAGTATTTT

clone_size: few
v_call: TRBV18
d_call: .
j_call: TRBJ1-1
cdr3_aa: CASSPPEGEAFF
cdr3_nt: TGTGCCAGCTCACCACCGGAGGGAGAAGCTTTCTTT

clone_size: .
v_call: TRBV7-3
d_call: TRBD1
j_call: TRBJ2-2
cdr3_aa: CASSPGTGGTGELFF
cdr3_nt: TGTGCCAGCAGCCCAGGGACAGGGGGGACCGGGGAGCTGTTTTTT

clone_size: few
v_call: TRBV5-6
d_call: .
j_call: TRBJ2-3
cdr3_aa: CASSFLRTDTQYF
cdr3_nt: TGTGCCAGCAGCTTCCTCAGGACAGATACGCAGTATTTT

clone_size: .
v_call: TRBV29-1
d_call: .
j_call: TRBJ1-4
cdr3_aa: CSASRDTATNEKLFF
cdr3_nt: TGCAGCGCCTCCAGGGACACTGCAACTAATGAAAAACTGTTTTTT

clone_size: few
v_call: TRBV9
d_call: .
j_call: TRBJ2-5
cdr3_aa: CASSPPSSQETQYF
cdr3_nt: TGTGCCAGCAGTCCCCCTAGCTCACAAGAGACCCAGTACTTC

clone_size: .
v_call: TRBV7-2
d_call: TRBD2
j_call: TRBJ2-2
cdr3_aa: CASSSMTSGTNTGELFF
cdr3_nt: TGTGCCAGCAGCTCAATGACTAGCGGAACGAACACCGGGGAGCTGTTTTTT

clone_size: .
v_call: TRBV4-1
d_call: TRBD2
j_call: TRBJ2-1
cdr3_aa: CASSQDTSGGAFEQFF
cdr3_nt: TGCGCCAGCAGCCAAGATACTAGCGGGGGGGCATTTGAGCAGTTCTTC

clone_size: .
v_call: TRBV4-3
d_call: .
j_call: TRBJ2-1
cdr3_aa: CASSQDLATTYNEQFF
cdr3_nt: TGCGCCAGCAGCCAAGATTTAGCGACAACCTACAATGAGCAGTTCTTC

clone_size: .
v_call: TRBV7-9
d_call: .
j_call: TRBJ2-1
cdr3_aa: CASSGASPYNEQFF
cdr3_nt: TGTGCCAGCAGCGGGGCAAGCCCTTACAATGAGCAGTTCTTC